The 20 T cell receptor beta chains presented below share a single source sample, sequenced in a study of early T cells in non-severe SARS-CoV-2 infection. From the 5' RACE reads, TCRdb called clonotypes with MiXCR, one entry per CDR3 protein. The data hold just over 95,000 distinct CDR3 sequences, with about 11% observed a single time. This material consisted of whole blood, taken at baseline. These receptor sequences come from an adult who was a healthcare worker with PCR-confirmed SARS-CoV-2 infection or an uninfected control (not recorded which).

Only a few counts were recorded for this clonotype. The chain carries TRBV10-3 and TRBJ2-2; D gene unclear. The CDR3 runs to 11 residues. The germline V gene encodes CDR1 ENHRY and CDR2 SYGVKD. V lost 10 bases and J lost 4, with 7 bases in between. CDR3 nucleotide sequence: TGTGCCACCCTTGCCACCGGGGAGCTGTTTTTT. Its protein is CATLATGELFF.

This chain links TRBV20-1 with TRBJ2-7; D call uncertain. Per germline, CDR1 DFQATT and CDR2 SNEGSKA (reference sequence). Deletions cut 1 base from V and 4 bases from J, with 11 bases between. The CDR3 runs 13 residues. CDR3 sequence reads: CSARAFRVYEQYF. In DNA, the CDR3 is TGCAGTGCTAGAGCCTTTAGAGTTTACGAGCAGTACTTC.

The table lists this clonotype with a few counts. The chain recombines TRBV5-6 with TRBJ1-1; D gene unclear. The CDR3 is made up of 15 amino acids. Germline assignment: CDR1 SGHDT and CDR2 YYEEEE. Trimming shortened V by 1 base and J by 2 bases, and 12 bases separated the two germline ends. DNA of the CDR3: TGTGCCAGCAGCTTGCGGGGAGTGCCCAACACTGAAGCTTTCTTT. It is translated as CASSLRGVPNTEAFF. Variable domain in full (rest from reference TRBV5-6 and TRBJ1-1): DAGVTQSPTHLIKTRGQQVTLRCSPKSGHDTVSWYQQALGQGPQFIFQYYEEEERQRGNFPDRFSGHQFPNYSSELNVNALLLGDSALYLCASSLRGVPNTEAFFGQGTRLTVV.

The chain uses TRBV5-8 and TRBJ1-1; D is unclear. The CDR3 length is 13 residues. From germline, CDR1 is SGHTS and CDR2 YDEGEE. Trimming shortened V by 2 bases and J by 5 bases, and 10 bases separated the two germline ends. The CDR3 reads CASSFEASTEAFF. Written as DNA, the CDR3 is TGTGCCAGCAGCTTCGAGGCCAGTACTGAAGCTTTCTTT.

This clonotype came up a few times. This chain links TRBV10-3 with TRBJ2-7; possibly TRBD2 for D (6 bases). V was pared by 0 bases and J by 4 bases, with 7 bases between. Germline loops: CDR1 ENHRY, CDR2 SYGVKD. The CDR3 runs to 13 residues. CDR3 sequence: CAISESAGYEQYF. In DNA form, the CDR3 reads TGTGCCATCAGTGAGTCGGCGGGGTACGAGCAGTACTTC.

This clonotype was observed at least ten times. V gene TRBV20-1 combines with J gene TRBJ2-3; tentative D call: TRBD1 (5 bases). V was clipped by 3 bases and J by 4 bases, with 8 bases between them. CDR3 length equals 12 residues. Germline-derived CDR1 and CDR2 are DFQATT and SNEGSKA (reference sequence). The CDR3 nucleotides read TGCAGTGCTAGGACAGCACCAGATACGCAGTATTTT. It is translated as CSARTAPDTQYF.

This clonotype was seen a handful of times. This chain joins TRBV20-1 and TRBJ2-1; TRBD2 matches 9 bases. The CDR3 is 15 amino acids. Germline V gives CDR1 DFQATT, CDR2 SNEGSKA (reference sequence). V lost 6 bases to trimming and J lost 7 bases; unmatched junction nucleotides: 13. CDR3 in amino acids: CSAPLAGRMWNEQFF. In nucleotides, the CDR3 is TGCAGTGCCCCTCTAGCGGGGAGAATGTGGAATGAGCAGTTCTTC.

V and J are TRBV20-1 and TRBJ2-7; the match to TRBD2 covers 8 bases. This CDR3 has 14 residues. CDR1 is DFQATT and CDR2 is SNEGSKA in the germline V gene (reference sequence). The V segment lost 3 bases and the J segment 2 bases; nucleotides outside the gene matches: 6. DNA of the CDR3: TGCAGTGCTAGTAATAGCGGGGCAACCTACGAGCAGTACTTC. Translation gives CSASNSGATYEQYF.

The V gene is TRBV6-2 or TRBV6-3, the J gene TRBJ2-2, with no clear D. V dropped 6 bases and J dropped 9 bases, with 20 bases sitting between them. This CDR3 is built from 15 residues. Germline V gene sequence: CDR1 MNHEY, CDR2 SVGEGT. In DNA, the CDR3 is TGTGCCAGCAGCCCCGGATGGGGTTCCGGCAGGGAGCTGTTTTTT. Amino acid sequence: CASSPGWGSGRELFF.

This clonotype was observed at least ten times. The CDR3 coding sequence is TGTGCCAGCAGCCACCGACCGGGACAGGGAGTATCCGGGGAGCTGTTTTTT. This codes for CASSHRPGQGVSGELFF. The chain employs TRBV14 and TRBJ2-2, with 9 bases that match TRBD1. V shed 3 bases and J 6 bases; nucleotides not matched to a gene: 11. The CDR3 contains 17 residues. CDR1 is SGHDN and CDR2 is FVKESK in the germline V gene.

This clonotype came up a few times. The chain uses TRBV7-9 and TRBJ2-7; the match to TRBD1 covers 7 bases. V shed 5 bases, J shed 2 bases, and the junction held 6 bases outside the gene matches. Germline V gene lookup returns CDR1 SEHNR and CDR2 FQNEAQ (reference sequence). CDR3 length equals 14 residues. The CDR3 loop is CASSVRDRPYEQYF. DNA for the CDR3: TGTGCCAGCAGCGTCCGGGACAGACCCTACGAGCAGTACTTC.

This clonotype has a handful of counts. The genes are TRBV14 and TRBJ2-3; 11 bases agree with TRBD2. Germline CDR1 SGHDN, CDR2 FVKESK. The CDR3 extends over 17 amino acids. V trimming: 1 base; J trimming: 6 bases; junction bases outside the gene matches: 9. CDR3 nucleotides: TGTGCCAGCAGCCAAGCGTCTAGCGGGAGGTTCAGGGATACGCAGTATTTT. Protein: CASSQASSGRFRDTQYF. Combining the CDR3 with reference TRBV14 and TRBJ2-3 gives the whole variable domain EAGVTQFPSHSVIEKGQTVTLRCDPISGHDNLYWYRRVMGKEIKFLLHFVKESKQDESGMPNNRFLAERTGGTYSTLKVQPAELEDSGVYFCASSQASSGRFRDTQYFGPGTRLTVL.

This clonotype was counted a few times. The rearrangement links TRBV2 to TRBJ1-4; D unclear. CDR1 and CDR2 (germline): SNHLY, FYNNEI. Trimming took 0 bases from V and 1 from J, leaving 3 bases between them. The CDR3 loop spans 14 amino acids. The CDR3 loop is CASSEALTNEKLFF. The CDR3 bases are TGTGCCAGCAGTGAAGCGTTAACTAATGAAAAACTGTTTTTT.

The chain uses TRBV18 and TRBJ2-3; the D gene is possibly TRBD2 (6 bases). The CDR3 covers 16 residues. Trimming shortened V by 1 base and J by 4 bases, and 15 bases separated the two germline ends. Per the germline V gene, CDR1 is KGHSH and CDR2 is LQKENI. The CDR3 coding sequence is TGTGCCAGCTCACCACGGGCGGGGACCACTTCAGATACGCAGTATTTT. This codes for CASSPRAGTTSDTQYF. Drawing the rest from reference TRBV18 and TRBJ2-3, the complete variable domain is NAGVMQNPRHLVRRRGQEARLRCSPMKGHSHVYWYRQLPEEGLKFMVYLQKENIIDESGMPKERFSAEFPKEGPSILRIQQVVRGDSAAYFCASSPRAGTTSDTQYFGPGTRLTVL.

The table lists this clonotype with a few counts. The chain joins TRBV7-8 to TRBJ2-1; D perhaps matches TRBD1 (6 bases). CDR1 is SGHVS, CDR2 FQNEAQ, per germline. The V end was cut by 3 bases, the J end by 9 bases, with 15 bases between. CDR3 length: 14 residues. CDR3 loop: CASSFRDTSREQFF. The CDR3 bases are TGTGCCAGCAGCTTCCGGGACACTTCCCGTGAGCAGTTCTTC.

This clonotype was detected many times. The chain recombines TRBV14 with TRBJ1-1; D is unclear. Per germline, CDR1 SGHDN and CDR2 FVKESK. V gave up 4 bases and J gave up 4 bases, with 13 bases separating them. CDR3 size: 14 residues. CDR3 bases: TGTGCCAGCAGCCGAGCTCGGGGAGGCACTGAAGCTTTCTTT. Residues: CASSRARGGTEAFF. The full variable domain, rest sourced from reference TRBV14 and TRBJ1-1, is EAGVTQFPSHSVIEKGQTVTLRCDPISGHDNLYWYRRVMGKEIKFLLHFVKESKQDESGMPNNRFLAERTGGTYSTLKVQPAELEDSGVYFCASSRARGGTEAFFGQGTRLTVV.

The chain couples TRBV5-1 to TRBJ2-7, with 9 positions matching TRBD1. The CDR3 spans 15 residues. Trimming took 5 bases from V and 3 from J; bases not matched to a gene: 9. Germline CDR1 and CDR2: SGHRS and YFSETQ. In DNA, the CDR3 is TGCGCCAGCAGGACCGGGACAGGGTTGCTCTACGAGCAGTACTTC. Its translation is CASRTGTGLLYEQYF.

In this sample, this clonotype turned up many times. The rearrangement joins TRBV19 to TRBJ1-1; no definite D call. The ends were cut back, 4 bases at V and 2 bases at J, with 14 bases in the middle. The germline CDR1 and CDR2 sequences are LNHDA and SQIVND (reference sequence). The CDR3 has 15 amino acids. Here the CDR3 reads CASSNRAATNTEAFF. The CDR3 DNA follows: TGTGCCAGTAGTAATCGTGCGGCGACAAACACTGAAGCTTTCTTT.

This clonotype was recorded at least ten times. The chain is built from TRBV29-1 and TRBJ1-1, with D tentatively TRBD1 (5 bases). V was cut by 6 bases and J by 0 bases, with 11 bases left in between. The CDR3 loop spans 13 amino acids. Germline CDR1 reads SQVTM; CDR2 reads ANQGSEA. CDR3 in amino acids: CSVARDLNTEAFF. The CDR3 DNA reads TGCAGCGTGGCCAGGGACTTGAACACTGAAGCTTTCTTT.

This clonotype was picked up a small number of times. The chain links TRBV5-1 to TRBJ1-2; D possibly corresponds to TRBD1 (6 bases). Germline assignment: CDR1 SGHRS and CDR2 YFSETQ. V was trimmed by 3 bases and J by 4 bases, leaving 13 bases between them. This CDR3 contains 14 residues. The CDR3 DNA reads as TGCGCCAGCAGCTCTCCGGACAGAACCTATGGCTACACCTTC. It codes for CASSSPDRTYGYTF.